This TCR beta chain is from a study of blood T cell repertoires in COVID-19. Across the study: The study drew acute and convalescent COVID-19 samples from the United States, Italy and Spain.

Germline V gene lookup returns CDR1 LGHDT and CDR2 YNNKEL (reference sequence). With 5 bases clipped from V and 5 bases from J, the junction kept 6 bases outside the gene matches. This CDR3 is 14 amino acids long. The protocol was immunoSEQ multiplex PCR, while the TCRdb copy is restricted to in-frame clones and leaves out a portion. The profile shows approximately 180,000 clones, approximately 88% of them singletons. The Seattle patients, enrolled during active infection, were followed longitudinally. The genes are TRBV3-1 (or the pseudogene TRBV3-2) and TRBJ2-5; 9 nucleotides align to TRBD2. Sequencing input: peripheral blood. The clonotype originates from a woman in her forties with COVID-19, enrolled during active disease. The CDR3 loop is CASSISGRSETQYF. CDR3 coding DNA: TGTGCCAGCAGCATTAGCGGGAGATCGGAGACCCAGTACTTC.